This T cell receptor (beta chain) stems from a study of CD8 T cells in ankylosing spondylitis. Regarding the study as a whole: In peripheral blood, disease-linked CD8+ clones occurred at relatively low frequencies.

This clonotype was recorded many times. Its target is not known. From germline, CDR1 is MNHEY and CDR2 SMNVEV (reference sequence). V was pared by 3 bases and J by 5 bases, with 8 bases between. This CDR3 has 13 residues. TCRdb recomputed calls from the 5' RACE reads with MiXCR, one row per CDR3 protein. The sample comprises about 33,000 distinct CDR3 sequences, around 10% of which are singletons, and 20% to 25% rests with the top ten. Input material: synovial fluid, either unsorted or a sorted T cell fraction (not recorded which). The genes are TRBV27 and TRBJ2-1, with D unclear. The TCR sequence derives from a male donor with ankylosing spondylitis. As DNA, the CDR3 is TGTGCCAGCAGTTTGAACGGAAACAATGAGCAGTTCTTC. Its translation is CASSLNGNNEQFF.